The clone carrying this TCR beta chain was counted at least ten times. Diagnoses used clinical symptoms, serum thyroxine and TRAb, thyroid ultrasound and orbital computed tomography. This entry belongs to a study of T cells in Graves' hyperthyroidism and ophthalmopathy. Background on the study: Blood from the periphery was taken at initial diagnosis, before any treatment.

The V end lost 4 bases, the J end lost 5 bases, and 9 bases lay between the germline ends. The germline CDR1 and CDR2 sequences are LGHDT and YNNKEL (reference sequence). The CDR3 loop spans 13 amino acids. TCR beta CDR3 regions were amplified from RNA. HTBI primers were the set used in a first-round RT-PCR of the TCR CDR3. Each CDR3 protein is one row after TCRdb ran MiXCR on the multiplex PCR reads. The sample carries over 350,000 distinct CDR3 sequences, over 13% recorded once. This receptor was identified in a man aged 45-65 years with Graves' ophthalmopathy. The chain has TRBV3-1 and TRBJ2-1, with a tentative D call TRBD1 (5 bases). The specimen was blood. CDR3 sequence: CASSPRDNNEQFF. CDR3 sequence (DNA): TGTGCCAGCAGCCCCAGGGATAACAATGAGCAGTTCTTC.